The present TCR beta chain was sequenced within a study of blood T cell repertoires in COVID-19. Study overall: COVID-19 samples from acute and convalescent phases originated in the United States, Italy and Spain. From T cells, B-cell-depleted T cells, or PBMCs came the material, which was cDNA or gDNA.

This CDR3 spans 16 amino acids. J lost 5 bases, V lost 6 bases, and 9 bases had no gene match. Germline CDR1 MNHNY, CDR2 SVGAGI (reference sequence). Per the study methods: Estimates of nucleated cell counts were drawn from the amplification of reference gene primers. This table comes from immunoSEQ multiplex PCR, and its TCRdb copy is limited to in-frame clones, with some not included. V and J calls plus clone size are reproduced from that table; the DNA served to infer D and trimming. The table has about 120,000 clones, 75% to 90% seen once; the top ten hold around a quarter. The source is a man between 65 and 79 years old with active or convalescent COVID-19. The specimen sequenced was peripheral blood. This sequence joins TRBV6-6 and TRBJ2-2, with 10 bases fitting TRBD2. The CDR3 DNA reads as TGTGCCAGCAGCTCTAGGACTAGCGGAGGGACCGGGGAGCTGTTTTTT. Translated: CASSSRTSGGTGELFF.